Below are 31 T cell receptor beta chains sequenced from a single sample in a study of blood T cells in healthy people across ages. Alongside a J-beta primer mix, a sample-barcoded 5' primer served in a second PCR lasting roughly 6 to 12 cycles. TCRdb ran MiXCR on the 5' RACE reads and lists one entry per CDR3 protein. The sample includes 730,000 or so distinct CDR3 sequences, around 41% seen only once; the top ten take 30%. The specimen was blood. These receptors originate from a man older than 75 in good health.

This clonotype was recorded many times. This sequence joins TRBV29-1 and TRBJ2-7; 7 positions agree with TRBD1. CDR3 size: 13 residues. Germline V gene sequence: CDR1 SQVTM, CDR2 ANQGSEA. V was clipped by 5 bases and J by 5 bases; unmatched bases: 9. CDR3 region: CSVNRDSVDEQYF. The CDR3 DNA reads as TGCAGCGTTAACCGGGACAGTGTGGACGAGCAGTACTTC.

J is TRBJ2-2 and V is TRBV6-2 or TRBV6-3; no definite D call. Looked up from germline, CDR1 is MNHEY and CDR2 is SVGEGT. V lost 10 bases and J 0 bases, leaving 9 bases between the germline ends. The CDR3 sequence is 13 residues long. The CDR3 nucleotides read TGTGCCATCACCGGGCCGAACACCGGGGAGCTGTTTTTT. It specifies CAITGPNTGELFF.

The V gene is TRBV6-2 or TRBV6-3, the J gene TRBJ1-2; D unclear. This CDR3 is built from 13 residues. The germline CDR1 and CDR2 sequences are MNHEY and SVGEGT. The germline V and J ends were trimmed by 5 bases and 3 bases, with 10 bases remaining between them. CDR3 coding DNA: TGTGCCAGCAGTCCCCAGAGTGACTATGGCTACACCTTC. Translation: CASSPQSDYGYTF.

This clonotype occurred many times. V and J are TRBV24-1 and TRBJ2-3; 7 nucleotides match TRBD2. CDR3 length: 15 amino acids. V shed 3 bases, J shed 0 bases, and the junction held 2 bases outside the gene matches. The V gene's germline CDR1 is KGHDR and CDR2 SFDVKD. The CDR3 sequence is CATSDAGESTDTQYF. In DNA, the CDR3 is TGTGCCACCAGTGATGCGGGGGAGAGCACAGATACGCAGTATTTT.

J is TRBJ2-5 and V is TRBV12-3 or TRBV12-4, with D uncertain. V lost 3 bases and J 1 base, leaving 9 bases between the germline ends. This CDR3 has 14 residues. This CDR3 reads CASSLVSPQETQYF. For the CDR3, the DNA is TGTGCCAGCAGTTTGGTCTCCCCCCAAGAGACCCAGTACTTC.

This clonotype was observed a handful of times. The chain has TRBV10-3 and TRBJ1-5, with 10 bases that match TRBD1. The CDR3 totals 17 residues. Germline assignment: CDR1 ENHRY and CDR2 SYGVKD. The trim removed 0 bases at V and 0 bases at J, leaving 2 bases unmatched. CDR3 loop: CAISESGQGNSNQPQHF. The CDR3 coding sequence is TGTGCCATCAGTGAGTCGGGACAGGGGAATAGCAATCAGCCCCAGCATTTT.

This clonotype was found many times. The rearrangement links TRBV29-1 to TRBJ2-1; TRBD1 is a possible D gene (5 bases). The CDR3 contains 10 residues. Deletions cut 7 bases from V and 5 bases from J, with 6 bases between. The germline CDR1 and CDR2 sequences are SQVTM and ANQGSEA. In nucleotides, the CDR3 is TGCAGCGCACAGGACAATGAGCAGTTCTTC. This sequence encodes CSAQDNEQFF.

This clonotype was observed many times. This sequence joins TRBV7-2 and TRBJ2-7; D gene ambiguous. V was pared by 5 bases and J by 6 bases, with 14 bases between. This CDR3 has 13 residues. The germline V gene has CDR1 SGHTA and CDR2 FQGNSA. The CDR3 nucleotides are TGTGCCAGCAGCCTCCCGACGGACCGCGAGCAGTACTTC. It is translated as CASSLPTDREQYF. Full variable domain (missing parts from reference TRBV7-2 and TRBJ2-7): GAGVSQSPSNKVTEKGKDVELRCDPISGHTALYWYRQSLGQGLEFLIYFQGNSAPDKSGLPSDRFSAERTGGSVSTLTIQRTQQEDSAVYLCASSLPTDREQYFGPGTRLTVT.

V is TRBV10-3 and J is TRBJ2-5, with 10 nucleotides matching TRBD1. Germline V CDR1 and CDR2: ENHRY, SYGVKD. CDR3 size: 15 residues. The ends lost 5 bases at V and 5 bases at J; junction bases unmatched: 8. CDR3 sequence: CAISSRDRGGETQYF. CDR3 DNA: TGTGCCATCAGTAGCCGGGACAGGGGAGGGGAGACCCAGTACTTC.

This clonotype was recorded once. The chain carries TRBV7-2 and TRBJ2-2, with D perhaps matching TRBD2 (5 bases). Germline CDR1 and CDR2: SGHTA and FQGNSA. Trimming shortened V by 1 base and J by 0 bases, and 9 bases separated the two germline ends. This CDR3 is 16 amino acids long. CDR3 region: CASSLVGGPNTGELFF. The CDR3 DNA reads TGTGCCAGCAGCTTAGTTGGAGGACCGAACACCGGGGAGCTGTTTTTT. Full variable domain (rest looked up from reference TRBV7-2 and TRBJ2-2): GAGVSQSPSNKVTEKGKDVELRCDPISGHTALYWYRQSLGQGLEFLIYFQGNSAPDKSGLPSDRFSAERTGGSVSTLTIQRTQQEDSAVYLCASSLVGGPNTGELFFGEGSRLTVL.

The chain is built from TRBV10-3 and TRBJ2-1; D unclear. The V gene lost 0 bases and the J gene lost 4 bases, with 4 bases spanning the gap. There are 13 residues in the CDR3. CDR1 ENHRY and CDR2 SYGVKD come from the germline V gene. CDR3 DNA sequence: TGTGCCATCAGTGAGTCAGGGTACAATGAGCAGTTCTTC. Its translation is CAISESGYNEQFF.

The gene calls are TRBV3-1 and TRBJ1-2; D may be TRBD1 (5 bases). V lost 0 bases, J lost 8 bases, and 19 bases lay in between. The CDR3 spans 16 residues. CDR1 LGHDT and CDR2 YNNKEL come from the germline V gene (reference sequence). CDR3: CASSQDHTGHRGGYTF. The CDR3 nucleotides read TGTGCCAGCAGCCAAGACCACACCGGACACCGTGGGGGCTACACCTTC.

The chain combines TRBV6-2 or TRBV6-3 with TRBJ1-1, with D hard to call. The V gene's germline CDR1 is MNHEY and CDR2 SVGEGT. This CDR3 is 10 amino acids long. V was trimmed by 8 bases and J by 11 bases, leaving 12 bases between them. This chain's CDR3 is CASRRETAFF. CDR3 nucleotide sequence: TGTGCCAGCCGCCGCGAGACCGCTTTCTTT.

This clonotype occurred a few times. One base away lies a much larger clone, so this may be a sequencing read error. The V gene is TRBV6-5, the J gene TRBJ2-1; D might be TRBD1 (6 bases). With 6 bases removed from V and 7 bases from J, the gap between germline ends came to 10 bases. The CDR3 totals 12 residues. Per the germline V gene, CDR1 is MNHEY and CDR2 is SVGAGI. CDR3 protein: CASRPRGNEQFF. The CDR3 nucleotides are TGTGCCAGCAGGCCTAGGGGGAATGAGCAGTTCTTC.

The gene calls are TRBV6-2 or TRBV6-3 and TRBJ2-2, with D possibly TRBD1 on 5 matching bases. Trimming shortened V by 0 bases and J by 4 bases, and 18 bases separated the two germline ends. CDR3 length: 18 residues. Per the germline V gene, CDR1 is MNHEY and CDR2 is SVGEGT. The CDR3 DNA reads TGTGCCAGCAGTTACTCAGGTCGGTTAGACAGACTCACCGGGGAGCTGTTTTTT. It encodes CASSYSGRLDRLTGELFF.

The CDR3 here is CASSQGRQGHGYTF. The DNA for the CDR3 is TGTGCCAGCAGCCAAGGAAGGCAGGGACATGGCTACACCTTC. The rearrangement links TRBV14 to TRBJ1-2; possible D gene TRBD1, 5 bases. V lost 1 base and J lost 6, with 12 bases in between. Germline assignment: CDR1 SGHDN and CDR2 FVKESK. The CDR3 runs to 14 residues. Full variable domain (outside the CDR3, taken from reference TRBV14 and TRBJ1-2): EAGVTQFPSHSVIEKGQTVTLRCDPISGHDNLYWYRRVMGKEIKFLLHFVKESKQDESGMPNNRFLAERTGGTYSTLKVQPAELEDSGVYFCASSQGRQGHGYTFGSGTRLTVV.

The chain uses TRBV12-3 or TRBV12-4 and TRBJ1-1, with D tentatively TRBD1 (5 bases). V lost 5 bases, J lost 9 bases, and 13 bases lay in between. CDR3 length: 12 amino acids. The CDR3: CASSPLTVQAFF. The CDR3, as DNA: TGTGCCAGCAGTCCGCTGACAGTACAAGCTTTCTTT.

This rearrangement joins TRBV20-1 to TRBJ1-1; TRBD1 aligns across 9 bases. This CDR3 contains 14 residues. Germline V gene data show CDR1 as DFQATT and CDR2 as SNEGSKA (reference sequence). Unmatched junction bases numbered 5, after V lost 3 bases and J lost 3 bases. CDR3 DNA: TGCAGTGCTAGTTACAGGGGGCGGGACACTGAAGCTTTCTTT. The encoded protein is CSASYRGRDTEAFF.

In its sample, this clonotype was seen many times. V usage is TRBV7-2 and J usage is TRBJ2-5, with D perhaps given as TRBD1 or TRBD2 (6 bases each). Germline-derived CDR1 and CDR2 are SGHTA and FQGNSA. This CDR3 contains 14 residues. Trimming pared 1 base from V and 4 bases from J, leaving 10 bases between. CDR3 loop: CASSLGGAGETQYF. CDR3 bases: TGTGCCAGCAGCTTAGGGGGGGCGGGAGAGACCCAGTACTTC.

This clonotype was detected a few times. The rearrangement joins TRBV4-1 to TRBJ2-7, with 10 nucleotides matching TRBD2. With 1 base clipped from V and 3 bases from J, the junction kept 3 bases outside the gene matches. The CDR3 is made up of 15 amino acids. Germline V gene lookup returns CDR1 MGHRA and CDR2 YSYEKL. This chain's CDR3 is CASSQALAGLYEQYF. The CDR3 nucleotides read TGCGCCAGCAGCCAAGCACTAGCGGGACTCTACGAGCAGTACTTC.

The J gene is TRBJ2-3, the V gene TRBV10-3; D gene ambiguous. V dropped 10 bases and J dropped 6 bases, with 11 bases sitting between them. This CDR3 comprises 11 residues. CDR1 and CDR2 from the germline V gene are ENHRY and SYGVKD. DNA of the CDR3: TGTGCCACGACGTTATCGGATACGCAGTATTTT. Its translation: CATTLSDTQYF.

This chain joins TRBV25-1 and TRBJ2-7, with D unresolved. Germline CDR1 reads MGHDK; CDR2 reads SYGVNS. The CDR3 spans 10 residues. Trimming pared 7 bases from V and 1 base from J, leaving 2 bases between. CDR3 DNA sequence: TGTGCCAGCACTTCCTACGAGCAGTACTTC. The encoded protein is CASTSYEQYF.

The chain recombines TRBV7-2 with TRBJ2-3, with 10 nucleotides matching TRBD2. Germline V gene data show CDR1 as SGHTA and CDR2 as FQGNSA. This CDR3 is built from 15 residues. The V and J ends lost 2 bases and 8 bases, in that order; junction bases with no gene match: 7. The CDR3 bases are TGTGCCAGCAGCTTAAGCGGGAGGGCTGGAGCTACGCAGTATTTT. This sequence encodes CASSLSGRAGATQYF.

The table lists this clonotype with a few counts. The chain employs TRBV7-2 and TRBJ1-2; 7 bases agree with TRBD1. Germline V gene data show CDR1 as SGHTA and CDR2 as FQGNSA. Trimming removed 5 bases from V and 2 bases from J; junction bases left unmatched: 8. The CDR3 runs to 15 residues. The CDR3 region is CASSLDAGQNYGYTF. The CDR3 DNA reads TGTGCCAGCAGCCTTGATGCGGGACAGAACTATGGCTACACCTTC.

V is TRBV12-3 or TRBV12-4 and J is TRBJ2-5, with 10 bases identical to TRBD2. The ends lost 5 bases at V and 5 bases at J; junction bases unmatched: 11. This CDR3 is built from 16 residues. The CDR3 sequence is CASSNPKREGLETQYF. DNA for the CDR3: TGTGCCAGCAGTAACCCTAAGCGGGAGGGCCTGGAGACCCAGTACTTC.

The V call is TRBV7-9, the J call TRBJ2-5; 8 bases match TRBD2. The CDR3 has 16 amino acids. Losses at the gene ends were 5 bases for V and 5 bases for J; bases not matched to a gene: 13. Germline CDR1 reads SEHNR; CDR2 reads FQNEAQ (reference sequence). CDR3 amino acids: CASSPRSPGGGETQYF. CDR3 coding DNA: TGTGCCAGCAGCCCCCGATCCCCGGGGGGGGGCGAGACCCAGTACTTC.

This clonotype was counted a few times. This rearrangement joins TRBV20-1 to TRBJ2-5, with TRBD2 identical over 9 bases. V lost 3 bases and J lost 5; bases outside the gene matches: 7. The CDR3 is made up of 14 amino acids. The germline V gene encodes CDR1 DFQATT and CDR2 SNEGSKA (reference sequence). The CDR3 sequence: CSARERGAMETQYF. The DNA of the CDR3 is TGCAGTGCTAGGGAGCGGGGGGCTATGGAGACCCAGTACTTC.

The J gene is TRBJ1-5, the V gene TRBV28; D is possibly TRBD1 (6 bases). The germline V gene has CDR1 MDHEN and CDR2 SYDVKM. The CDR3 runs 16 residues. Trimming stripped 3 bases from V and 3 bases from J, with 15 bases between. As DNA, the CDR3 is TGTGCCAGCAGTTTTAGGAGACAGGTCTTCAATCAGCCCCAGCATTTT. Protein: CASSFRRQVFNQPQHF.

This clonotype has a handful of counts. One junction end does not reproduce the germline sequence, and a read error may be involved. The V gene is TRBV7-2, the J gene TRBJ2-5, with TRBD2 as a possible D gene (6 bases). The CDR3 extends over 15 amino acids. From germline, CDR1 is SGHTA and CDR2 FQGNSA. The CDR3 nucleotides are TGTGCCAGCAGTCAAGGGTGGCGGGGCCAAGAGACCAAGTACTTC. Its protein is CASSQGWRGQETKYF.

V and J are TRBV4-3 and TRBJ2-1; 12 bases map to TRBD2. Germline V gene sequence: CDR1 LGHNA, CDR2 YSLEER. The length of the CDR3 is 15 residues. J lost 10 bases, V lost 1 base, and 5 bases had no gene match. The CDR3 nucleotides read TGCGCCAGCAGCCAAGCGCTAGCGGGGGGGTACGAGCAGTTCTTC. It translates to CASSQALAGGYEQFF.

The rearrangement joins TRBV6-2 or TRBV6-3 to TRBJ2-3; 9 bases map to TRBD2. The CDR3 extends over 18 amino acids. Germline V gene lookup returns CDR1 MNHEY and CDR2 SVGEGT. J was trimmed by 0 bases and V by 6 bases; bases with no gene match: 13. In DNA form, the CDR3 reads TGTGCCAGCAGAACCCTAGCGGGGTCGGCTTCTAGCACAGATACGCAGTATTTT. It codes for CASRTLAGSASSTDTQYF.